The clone carrying this T cell receptor (beta chain) occurred many times. Trimming took off 5 bases at V and 4 bases at J, with 14 bases between the two ends. CDR1 is LGHNT and CDR2 is FRNRAP in the germline V gene. The CDR3 totals 15 residues. This sample is part of a study of T-cell memory formation after mild COVID-19. On the study more broadly: For the most part, TCR clusters were specific to one donor.

MiXCR, applied by TCRdb to the 5' RACE reads, yields one record per CDR3 protein. The sample consists of approximately 250,000 distinct CDR3 sequences, 15% to 20% of them appearing once. This chain links TRBV12-5 with TRBJ2-2; D is ambiguous. This receptor was obtained from a man aged 18 to 29 who had mild COVID-19 (a few samples of this study predate the infection). Cell type and time point are not known. Sequenced input: PBMCs or a T cell subset sorted from them (not recorded which). CDR3 bases: TGTGCTAGTGGTCCCGTGGCGGCCGGCACCGGGGAGCTGTTTTTT. This encodes CASGPVAAGTGELFF. The complete variable domain, with remaining parts taken from reference TRBV12-5 and TRBJ2-2, reads DARVTQTPRHKVTEMGQEVTMRCQPILGHNTVFWYRQTMMQGLELLAYFRNRAPLDDSGMPKDRFSAEMPDATLATLKIQPSEPRDSAVYFCASGPVAAGTGELFFGEGSRLTVL.